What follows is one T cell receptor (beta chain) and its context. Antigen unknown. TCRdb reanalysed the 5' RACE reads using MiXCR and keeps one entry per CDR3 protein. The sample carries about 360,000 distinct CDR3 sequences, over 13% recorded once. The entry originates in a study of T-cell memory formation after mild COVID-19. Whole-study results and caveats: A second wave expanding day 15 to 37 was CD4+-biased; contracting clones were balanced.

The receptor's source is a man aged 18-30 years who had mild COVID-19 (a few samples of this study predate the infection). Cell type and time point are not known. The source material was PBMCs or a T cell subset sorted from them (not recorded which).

DNA for the CDR3: TGTGCCAGCAGCCAACGGGGTGGTACAGGAGCTGCAGTAGGCTACACCTTC. It is translated as CASSQRGGTGAAVGYTF. The chain employs TRBV12-3 or TRBV12-4 and TRBJ1-2, with D perhaps matching TRBD1 (5 bases). Trimming removed 6 bases from V and 8 bases from J, with 28 bases in between. This CDR3 region has 17 residues.